The sequence of this T cell receptor (beta chain) was determined in a study of T cell responses to AZD1222 COVID-19 vaccine. Notes on the study in general: Spike-spanning, vaccine-associated CD4 TCRs were dominant at 160-218 and 743-854. Donors in the cohort were predominantly white British and more often female, and clonal diversity was possibly underestimated.

On this clone: Antigen: not known.

Libraries were prepared by immunoSEQ multiplex PCR; TCRdb keeps only in-frame clonotypes and omits some of them. The sample yields 130,000 or so clones, approximately 90% seen once. The receptor's source is an adult in good health. The sequences come from peripheral blood, collected on day 0 of AZD1222 vaccination.

CDR3 amino acids: CASSYGSRRSNQPQHF. The DNA of the CDR3 is TGTGCCAGCAGTTACGGGTCTCGCAGATCCAATCAGCCCCAGCATTTT. The V call is TRBV6-2 or TRBV6-3, the J call TRBJ1-5; D is uncertain. Trimming took 2 bases from V and 3 from J, leaving 14 bases between them. CDR1 is MNHEY, CDR2 SVGEGT, per germline. This CDR3 contains 16 residues.